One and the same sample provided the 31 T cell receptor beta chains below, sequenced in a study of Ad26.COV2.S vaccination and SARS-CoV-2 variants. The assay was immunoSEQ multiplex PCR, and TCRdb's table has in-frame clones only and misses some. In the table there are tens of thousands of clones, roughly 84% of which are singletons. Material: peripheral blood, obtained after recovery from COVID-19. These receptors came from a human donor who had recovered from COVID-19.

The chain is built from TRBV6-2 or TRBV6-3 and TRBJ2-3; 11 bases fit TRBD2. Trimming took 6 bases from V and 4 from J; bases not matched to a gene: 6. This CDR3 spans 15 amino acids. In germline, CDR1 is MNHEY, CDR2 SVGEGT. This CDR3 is CASSLAGGPPDTQYF. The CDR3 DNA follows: TGTGCCAGCAGCTTAGCGGGAGGGCCCCCAGATACGCAGTATTTT.

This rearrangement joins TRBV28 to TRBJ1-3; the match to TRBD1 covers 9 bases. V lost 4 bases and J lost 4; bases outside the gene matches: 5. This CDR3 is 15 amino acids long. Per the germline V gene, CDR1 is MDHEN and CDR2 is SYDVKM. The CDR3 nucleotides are TGTGCCAGCAGTTCACAGGGGGCAAGAGGAAACACCATATATTTT. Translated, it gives CASSSQGARGNTIYF.

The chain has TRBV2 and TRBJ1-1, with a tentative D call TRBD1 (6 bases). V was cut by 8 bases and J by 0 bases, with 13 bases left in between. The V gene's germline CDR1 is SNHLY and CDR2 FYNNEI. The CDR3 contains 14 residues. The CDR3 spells CASVPGQVNTEAFF. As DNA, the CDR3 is TGTGCCAGCGTCCCGGGACAAGTGAACACTGAAGCTTTCTTT.

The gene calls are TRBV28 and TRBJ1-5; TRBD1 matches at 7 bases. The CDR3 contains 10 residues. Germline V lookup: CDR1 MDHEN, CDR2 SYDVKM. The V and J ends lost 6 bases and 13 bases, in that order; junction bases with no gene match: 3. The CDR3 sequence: CASRGQSQHF. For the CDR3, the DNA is TGTGCCAGCAGGGGACAGTCACAGCATTTT.

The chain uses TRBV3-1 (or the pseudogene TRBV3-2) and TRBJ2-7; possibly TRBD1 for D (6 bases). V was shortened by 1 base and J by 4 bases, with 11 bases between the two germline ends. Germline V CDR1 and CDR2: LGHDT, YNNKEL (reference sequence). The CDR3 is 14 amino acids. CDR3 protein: CASSQGSRGYEQYF. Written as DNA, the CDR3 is TGTGCCAGCAGCCAAGGGAGCAGGGGTTACGAGCAGTACTTC.

The CDR3 spells CASTLYPYEQYF. CDR3 coding DNA: TGTGCCAGCACCCTATACCCCTACGAGCAGTACTTC. The chain links TRBV6-5 to TRBJ2-7; D not certain. V was trimmed by 7 bases and J by 2 bases, leaving 9 bases between them. This CDR3 region has 12 residues. Germline CDR1 and CDR2: MNHEY and SVGAGI.

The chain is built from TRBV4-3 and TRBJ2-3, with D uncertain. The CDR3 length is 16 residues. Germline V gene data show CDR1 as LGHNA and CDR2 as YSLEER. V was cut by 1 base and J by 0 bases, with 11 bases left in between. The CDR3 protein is CASSQGAVVSTDTQYF. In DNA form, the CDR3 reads TGCGCCAGCAGCCAAGGGGCCGTAGTTAGCACAGATACGCAGTATTTT.

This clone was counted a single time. The CDR3 bases are TGCAGTGCTAGTGAGCGGACTAGCGGCTCCTACAATGAGCAGTTCTTC. Its translation is CSASERTSGSYNEQFF. This sequence joins TRBV20-1 and TRBJ2-1; TRBD2 aligns across 10 bases. This CDR3 comprises 16 residues. The V gene end was trimmed by 3 bases and the J gene end by 0 bases; junction bases not matched to a gene: 5. The V gene's germline CDR1 is DFQATT and CDR2 SNEGSKA (reference sequence).

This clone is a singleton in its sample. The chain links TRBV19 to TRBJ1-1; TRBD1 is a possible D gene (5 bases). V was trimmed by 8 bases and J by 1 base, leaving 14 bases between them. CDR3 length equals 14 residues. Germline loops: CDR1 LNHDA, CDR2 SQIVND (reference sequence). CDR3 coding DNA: TGTGCCAGTGGGGGGACGGACTGGAACACTGAAGCTTTCTTT. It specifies CASGGTDWNTEAFF.

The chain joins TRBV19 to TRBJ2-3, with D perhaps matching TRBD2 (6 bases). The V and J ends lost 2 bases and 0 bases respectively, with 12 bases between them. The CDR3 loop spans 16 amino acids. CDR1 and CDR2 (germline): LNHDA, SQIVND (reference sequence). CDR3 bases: TGTGCCAGTAGTATAATCGGGGGAGTTAGCACAGATACGCAGTATTTT. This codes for CASSIIGGVSTDTQYF.

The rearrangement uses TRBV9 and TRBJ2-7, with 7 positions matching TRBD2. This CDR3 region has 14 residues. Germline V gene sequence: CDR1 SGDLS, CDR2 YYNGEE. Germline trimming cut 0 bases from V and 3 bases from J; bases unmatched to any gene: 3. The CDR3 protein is CASSVGREVYEQYF. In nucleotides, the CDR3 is TGTGCCAGCAGCGTAGGTCGGGAGGTCTACGAGCAGTACTTC.

The DNA of the CDR3 is TGTGCCAGCAGCTTAGATCAGGGTTACTACGACGAGCAGTACTTC. It is translated as CASSLDQGYYDEQYF. J is TRBJ2-7 and V is TRBV11-2; D is possibly TRBD1 (5 bases). CDR1 is SGHAT and CDR2 is FQNNGV in the germline V gene. With 0 bases removed from V and 5 bases from J, the gap between germline ends came to 14 bases. The CDR3 has 15 amino acids.

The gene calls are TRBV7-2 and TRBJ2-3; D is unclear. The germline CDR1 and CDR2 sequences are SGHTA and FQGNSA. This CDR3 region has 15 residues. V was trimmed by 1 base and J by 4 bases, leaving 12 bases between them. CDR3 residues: CASSLDNFVADTQYF. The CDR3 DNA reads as TGTGCCAGCAGCTTAGATAACTTTGTGGCAGATACGCAGTATTTT.

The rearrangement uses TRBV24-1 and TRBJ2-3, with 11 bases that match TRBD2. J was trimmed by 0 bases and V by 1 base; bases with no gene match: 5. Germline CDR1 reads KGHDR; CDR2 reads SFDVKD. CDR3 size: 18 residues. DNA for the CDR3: TGTGCCACCAGTGATTTTGGGACTAGCGGCGCTAGCACAGATACGCAGTATTTT. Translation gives CATSDFGTSGASTDTQYF.

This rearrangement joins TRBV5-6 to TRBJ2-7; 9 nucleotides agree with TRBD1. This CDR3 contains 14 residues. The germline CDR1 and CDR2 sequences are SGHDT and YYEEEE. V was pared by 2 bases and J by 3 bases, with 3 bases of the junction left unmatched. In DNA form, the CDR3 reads TGTGCCAGCAGCTTCGGGACAGGGTACTACGAGCAGTACTTC. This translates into CASSFGTGYYEQYF.

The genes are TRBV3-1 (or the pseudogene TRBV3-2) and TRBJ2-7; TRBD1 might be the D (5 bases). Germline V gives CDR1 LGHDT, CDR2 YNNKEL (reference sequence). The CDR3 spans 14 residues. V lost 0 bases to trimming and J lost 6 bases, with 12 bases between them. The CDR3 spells CASSQEGRGGEQYF. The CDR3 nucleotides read TGTGCCAGCAGCCAAGAGGGAAGGGGCGGCGAGCAGTACTTC.

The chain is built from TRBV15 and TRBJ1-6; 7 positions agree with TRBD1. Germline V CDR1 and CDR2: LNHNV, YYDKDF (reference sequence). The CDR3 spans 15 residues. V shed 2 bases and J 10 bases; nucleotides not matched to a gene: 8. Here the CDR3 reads CATSRLTGVRSPLHF. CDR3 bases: TGTGCCACCAGCAGATTAACAGGGGTACGCTCACCCCTCCACTTT.

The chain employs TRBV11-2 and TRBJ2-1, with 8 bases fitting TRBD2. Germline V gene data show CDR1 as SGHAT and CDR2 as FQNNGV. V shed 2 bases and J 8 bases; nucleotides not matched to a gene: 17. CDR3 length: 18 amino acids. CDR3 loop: CASSLIKRVQRERHEQFF. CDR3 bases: TGTGCCAGCAGCTTAATCAAAAGGGTCCAGCGGGAGCGACATGAGCAGTTCTTC.

The CDR3 region has the DNA TGTGCCAGCAGCCCGAGCCGCAGGGTGGAGACTGAAGCTTTCTTT. This sequence encodes CASSPSRRVETEAFF. The V and J genes are TRBV4-2 and TRBJ1-1; D may be TRBD1 (5 bases). Trimming pared 4 bases from V and 5 bases from J, leaving 17 bases between. CDR1 is LGHNA and CDR2 is YNFKEQ in the germline V gene. The CDR3 is 15 residues long.

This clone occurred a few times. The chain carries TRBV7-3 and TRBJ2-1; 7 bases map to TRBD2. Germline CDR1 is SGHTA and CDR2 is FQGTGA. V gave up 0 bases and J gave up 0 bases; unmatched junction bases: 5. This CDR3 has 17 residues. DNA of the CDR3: TGTGCCAGCAGCTTAACGCCTGGCGGGAGCTCCTACAATGAGCAGTTCTTC. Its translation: CASSLTPGGSSYNEQFF.

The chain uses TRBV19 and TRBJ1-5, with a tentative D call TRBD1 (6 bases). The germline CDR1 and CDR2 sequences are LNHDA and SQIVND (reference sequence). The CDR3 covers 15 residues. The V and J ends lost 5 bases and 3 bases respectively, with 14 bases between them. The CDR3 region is CASSVGRGPNQPQHF. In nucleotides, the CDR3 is TGTGCCAGTAGTGTGGGTCGGGGGCCCAATCAGCCCCAGCATTTT.

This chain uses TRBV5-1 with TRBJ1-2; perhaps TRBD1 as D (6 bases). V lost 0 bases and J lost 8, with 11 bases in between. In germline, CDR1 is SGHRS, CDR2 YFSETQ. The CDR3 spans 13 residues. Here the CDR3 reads CASSLGQVEGYTF. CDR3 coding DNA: TGCGCCAGCAGCTTGGGACAGGTTGAGGGCTACACCTTC.

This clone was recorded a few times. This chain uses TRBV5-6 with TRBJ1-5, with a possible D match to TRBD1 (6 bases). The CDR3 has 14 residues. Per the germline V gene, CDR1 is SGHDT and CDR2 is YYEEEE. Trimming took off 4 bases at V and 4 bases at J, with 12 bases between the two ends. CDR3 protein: CASSHGQLNQPQHF. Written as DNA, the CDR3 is TGTGCCAGCAGCCATGGACAGTTAAATCAGCCCCAGCATTTT.

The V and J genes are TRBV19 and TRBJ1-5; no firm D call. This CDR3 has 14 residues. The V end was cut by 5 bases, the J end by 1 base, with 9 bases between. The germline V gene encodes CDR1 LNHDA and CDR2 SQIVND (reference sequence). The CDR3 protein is CASSLTSSNQPQHF. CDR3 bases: TGTGCCAGTAGTCTAACGTCAAGCAATCAGCCCCAGCATTTT.

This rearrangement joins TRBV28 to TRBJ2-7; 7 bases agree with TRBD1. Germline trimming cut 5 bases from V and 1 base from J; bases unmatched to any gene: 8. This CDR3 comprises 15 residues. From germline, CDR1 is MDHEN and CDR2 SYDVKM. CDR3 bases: TGTGCCAGCAGTGTACAGGGGTCGAGATCCTACGAGCAGTACTTC. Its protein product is CASSVQGSRSYEQYF.

The CDR3 is CASQQAGEETQYF. CDR3 sequence (DNA): TGTGCCAGTCAACAGGCGGGAGAAGAGACCCAGTACTTC. V gene TRBV6-6 combines with J gene TRBJ2-5, with TRBD2 matching 7 bases. The CDR3 is made up of 13 amino acids. With V trimmed by 9 bases and J by 3 bases, 7 bases remained unmatched. From germline, CDR1 is MNHNY and CDR2 SVGAGI (reference sequence).

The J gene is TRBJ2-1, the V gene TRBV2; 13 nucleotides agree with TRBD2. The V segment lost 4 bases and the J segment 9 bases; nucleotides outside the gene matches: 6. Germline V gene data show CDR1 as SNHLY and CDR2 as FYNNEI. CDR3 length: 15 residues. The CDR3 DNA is TGTGCCAGCAGTGGAGGGACTAGCGGGATAACTGAGCAGTTCTTC. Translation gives CASSGGTSGITEQFF.

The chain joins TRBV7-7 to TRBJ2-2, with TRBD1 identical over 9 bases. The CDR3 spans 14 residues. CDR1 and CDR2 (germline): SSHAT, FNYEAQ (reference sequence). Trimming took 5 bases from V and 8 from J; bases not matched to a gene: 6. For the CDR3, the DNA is TGTGCCAGCAGCCGGGACAGGGCTGCGGGGGAGCTGTTTTTT. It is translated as CASSRDRAAGELFF.

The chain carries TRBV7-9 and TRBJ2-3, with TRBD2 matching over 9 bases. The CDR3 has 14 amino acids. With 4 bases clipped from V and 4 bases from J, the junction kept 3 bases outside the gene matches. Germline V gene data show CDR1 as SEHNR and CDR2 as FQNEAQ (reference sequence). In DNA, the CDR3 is TGTGCCAGCAGCTCCCGGACTAGCGCAGATACGCAGTATTTT. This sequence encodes CASSSRTSADTQYF.

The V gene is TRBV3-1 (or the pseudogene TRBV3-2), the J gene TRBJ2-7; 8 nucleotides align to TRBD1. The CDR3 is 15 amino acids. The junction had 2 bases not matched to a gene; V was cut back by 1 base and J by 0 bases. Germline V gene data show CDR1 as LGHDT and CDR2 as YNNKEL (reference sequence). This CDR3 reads CASSQGTGISYEQYF. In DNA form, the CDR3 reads TGTGCCAGCAGCCAAGGGACAGGGATCTCCTACGAGCAGTACTTC.

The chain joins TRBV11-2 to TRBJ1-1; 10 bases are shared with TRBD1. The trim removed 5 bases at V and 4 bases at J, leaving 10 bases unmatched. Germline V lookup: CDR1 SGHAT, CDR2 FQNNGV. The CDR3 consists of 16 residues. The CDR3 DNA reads TGTGCCAGCAGCCCCAGACAGGGGGCGATTCCCACTGAAGCTTTCTTT. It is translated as CASSPRQGAIPTEAFF. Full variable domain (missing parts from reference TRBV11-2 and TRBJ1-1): EAGVAQSPRYKIIEKRQSVAFWCNPISGHATLYWYQQILGQGPKLLIQFQNNGVVDDSQLPKDRFSAERLKGVDSTLKIQPAKLEDSAVYLCASSPRQGAIPTEAFFGQGTRLTVV.